Listed here are 10 T cell receptor beta chains from one sample, sequenced in a study of Graves' ophthalmopathy and Graves' hyperthyroidism. The study amplified TCR beta CDR3 regions using RNA transcripts. Second-round multiplex PCR came after a first-round RT-PCR that employed HTBI primers. TCRdb ran MiXCR on the multiplex PCR reads and lists one entry per CDR3 protein. The sample has about 14,000 distinct CDR3 sequences, 50% seen once. The sequenced sample consisted of peripheral blood. These receptors all stem from a woman in her 30s with Graves' ophthalmopathy.

This chain connects TRBV19 to TRBJ1-1; D is possibly TRBD1 (5 bases). Germline V lookup: CDR1 LNHDA, CDR2 SQIVND (reference sequence). The CDR3 has 12 residues. V was pared by 3 bases and J by 6 bases, with 8 bases between. In DNA, the CDR3 is TGTGCCAGTAGTATTGGGGGGGCTGAAGCTTTCTTT. Residues: CASSIGGAEAFF.

Within the sample, this clonotype is medium-sized. This sequence joins TRBV11-3 and TRBJ2-7, with D perhaps matching TRBD1 (6 bases). V lost 0 bases to trimming and J lost 2 bases, with 11 bases between them. The length of the CDR3 is 15 residues. From germline, CDR1 is SGHNT and CDR2 YENEEA. The CDR3 is CASSLEGSGAYEQYF. CDR3 DNA: TGTGCCAGCAGCTTAGAGGGGTCAGGGGCCTACGAGCAGTACTTC. The full variable domain, its missing parts supplied by reference TRBV11-3 and TRBJ2-7, is EAGVVQSPRYKIIEKKQPVAFWCNPISGHNTLYWYLQNLGQGPELLIRYENEEAVDDSQLPKDRFSAERLKGVDSTLKIQPAELGDSAVYLCASSLEGSGAYEQYFGPGTRLTVT.

J is TRBJ1-2 and V is TRBV19; 10 positions match TRBD1. Losses at the gene ends were 4 bases for V and 3 bases for J; bases not matched to a gene: 5. Germline V CDR1 and CDR2: LNHDA, SQIVND (reference sequence). This CDR3 region has 15 residues. DNA for the CDR3: TGTGCCAGTAGTACTTCCGGGACAGGGGACTATGGCTACACCTTC. Protein product: CASSTSGTGDYGYTF.

In this sample, this clonotype turned up a few times. This chain links TRBV5-1 with TRBJ1-1; possible D gene TRBD1, 5 bases. V gave up 0 bases and J gave up 1 base, with 7 bases separating them. The CDR3 extends over 14 amino acids. Looked up from germline, CDR1 is SGHRS and CDR2 is YFSETQ. Here the CDR3 reads CASSLDGANTEAFF. The CDR3 DNA sequence: TGCGCCAGCAGCTTGGATGGGGCGAACACTGAAGCTTTCTTT.

The chain is built from TRBV4-2 and TRBJ2-5; TRBD1 matches at 7 bases. This CDR3 comprises 15 residues. Germline CDR1 reads LGHNA; CDR2 reads YNFKEQ. V was clipped by 4 bases and J by 7 bases; unmatched bases: 12. This CDR3 reads CASSPMGQKEVTQYF. For the CDR3, the DNA is TGTGCCAGCAGCCCTATGGGACAGAAAGAAGTGACCCAGTACTTC.

This clonotype was detected a few times. The gene calls are TRBV6-1 and TRBJ2-2, with D possibly being TRBD1 (5 bases). Germline V gene data show CDR1 as MNHNS and CDR2 as SASEGT. The CDR3 covers 13 residues. Trimming stripped 4 bases from V and 5 bases from J, with 8 bases between. Written as DNA, the CDR3 is TGTGCCAGCAGTGGACAGCGAACCGGGGAGCTGTTTTTT. Amino acid sequence: CASSGQRTGELFF.

Within the sample, this clonotype is medium-sized. This chain connects TRBV10-3 to TRBJ1-1, with 7 bases matching TRBD1. The trim removed 6 bases at V and 3 bases at J, leaving 4 bases unmatched. The length of the CDR3 is 13 residues. CDR1 and CDR2 from the germline V gene are ENHRY and SYGVKD. CDR3 nucleotides: TGTGCCATCAGCAGGGGGATTGACACTGAAGCTTTCTTT. Residues: CAISRGIDTEAFF.

Ten or more counts support this clonotype. V and J are TRBV29-1 and TRBJ2-7; TRBD2 is a possible D gene (6 bases). The V end lost 4 bases, the J end lost 6 bases, and 16 bases lay between the germline ends. Looked up from germline, CDR1 is SQVTM and CDR2 is ANQGSEA. This CDR3 contains 13 residues. The DNA of the CDR3 is TGCAGCGTTGCGGGAGTAGGAGTAGGCGAGCAGTACTTC. Amino acids: CSVAGVGVGEQYF.

This clonotype has a handful of counts. The rearrangement links TRBV15 to TRBJ2-3, with D perhaps matching TRBD2 (6 bases). V gave up 6 bases and J gave up 2 bases, with 9 bases separating them. The CDR3 loop spans 13 amino acids. Germline CDR1 and CDR2: LNHNV and YYDKDF (reference sequence). CDR3 loop: CATRGDSTDTQYF. DNA of the CDR3: TGTGCCACCAGGGGGGACTCCACAGATACGCAGTATTTT.

This clonotype has ten or more counts. The chain combines TRBV29-1 with TRBJ2-5, with 11 bases that match TRBD1. V was clipped by 4 bases and J by 9 bases; unmatched bases: 7. CDR1 and CDR2 from the germline V gene are SQVTM and ANQGSEA. The CDR3 covers 13 residues. This CDR3 reads CSVVMGQGGAQYF. CDR3 in DNA: TGCAGCGTTGTGATGGGACAGGGGGGGGCCCAGTACTTC. Filled out from reference TRBV29-1 and TRBJ2-5, the complete variable domain reads SAVISQKPSRDICQRGTSLTIQCQVDSQVTMMFWYRQQPGQSLTLIATANQGSEATYESGFVIDKFPISRPNLTFSTLTVSNMSPEDSSIYLCSVVMGQGGAQYFGPGTRLLVL.